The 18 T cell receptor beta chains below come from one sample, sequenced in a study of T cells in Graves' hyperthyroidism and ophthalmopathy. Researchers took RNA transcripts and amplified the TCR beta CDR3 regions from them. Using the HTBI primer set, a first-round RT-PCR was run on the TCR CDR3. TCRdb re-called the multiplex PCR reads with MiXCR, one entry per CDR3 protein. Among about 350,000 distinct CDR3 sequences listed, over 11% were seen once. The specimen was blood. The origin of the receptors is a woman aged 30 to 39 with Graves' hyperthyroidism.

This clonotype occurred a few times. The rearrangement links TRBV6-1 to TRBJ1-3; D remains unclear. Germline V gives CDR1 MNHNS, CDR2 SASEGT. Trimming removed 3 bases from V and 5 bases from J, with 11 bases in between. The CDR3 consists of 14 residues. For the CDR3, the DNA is TGTGCCAGCAGTGATCTGGGCAGGAGAAACACCATATATTTT. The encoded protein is CASSDLGRRNTIYF.

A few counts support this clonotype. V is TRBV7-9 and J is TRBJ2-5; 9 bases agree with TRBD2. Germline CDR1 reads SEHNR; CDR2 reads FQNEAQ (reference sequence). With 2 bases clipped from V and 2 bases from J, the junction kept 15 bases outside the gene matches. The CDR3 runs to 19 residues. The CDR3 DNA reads TGTGCCAGCAGCTTATCGCGTTGGCTAGCGGGGAGGTTACAAGAGACCCAGTACTTC. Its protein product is CASSLSRWLAGRLQETQYF.

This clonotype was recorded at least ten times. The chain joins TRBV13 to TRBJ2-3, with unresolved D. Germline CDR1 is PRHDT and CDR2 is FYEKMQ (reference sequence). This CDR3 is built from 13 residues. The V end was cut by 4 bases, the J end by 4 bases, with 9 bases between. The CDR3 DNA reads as TGTGCCAGCAGCTCCATGAGTGCAGATACGCAGTATTTT. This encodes CASSSMSADTQYF. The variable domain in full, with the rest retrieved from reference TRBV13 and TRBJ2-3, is AAGVIQSPRHLIKEKRETATLKCYPIPRHDTVYWYQQGPGQDPQFLISFYEKMQSDKGSIPDRFSAQQFSDYHSELNMSSLELGDSALYFCASSSMSADTQYFGPGTRLTVL.

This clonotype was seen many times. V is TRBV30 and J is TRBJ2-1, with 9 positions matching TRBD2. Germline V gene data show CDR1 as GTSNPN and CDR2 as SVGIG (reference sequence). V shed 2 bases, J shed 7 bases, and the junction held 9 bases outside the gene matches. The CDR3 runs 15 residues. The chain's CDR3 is CAWSPWASGANEQFF. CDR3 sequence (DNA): TGTGCCTGGAGTCCGTGGGCTAGCGGGGCTAATGAGCAGTTCTTC.

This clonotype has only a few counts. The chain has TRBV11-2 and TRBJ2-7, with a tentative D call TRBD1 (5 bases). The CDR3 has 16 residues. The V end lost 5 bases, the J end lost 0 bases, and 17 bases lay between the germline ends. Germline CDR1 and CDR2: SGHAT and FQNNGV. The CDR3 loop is CASSLGQGRSSYEQYF. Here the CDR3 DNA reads TGTGCCAGCAGCCTCGGGCAGGGTAGAAGCTCCTACGAGCAGTACTTC.

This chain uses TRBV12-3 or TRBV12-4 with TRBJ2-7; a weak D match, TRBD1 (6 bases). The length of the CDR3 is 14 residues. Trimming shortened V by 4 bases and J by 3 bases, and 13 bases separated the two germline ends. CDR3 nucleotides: TGTGCCAGCAGTTCGCGCGTACAGGGCTACGAGCAGTACTTC. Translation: CASSSRVQGYEQYF.

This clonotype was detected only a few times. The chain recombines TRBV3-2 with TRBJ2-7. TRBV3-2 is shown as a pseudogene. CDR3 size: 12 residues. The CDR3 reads CASSRSGREQYF. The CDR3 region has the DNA TGTGCCAGCAGCCGTTCGGGTAGGGAGCAGTACTTC.

The CDR3: CASFEPPGNTIYF. CDR3 DNA sequence: TGCGCCAGTTTCGAACCGCCGGGAAACACCATATATTTT. The rearrangement uses TRBV5-1 and TRBJ1-3; D call uncertain. The CDR3 is made up of 13 amino acids. Germline CDR1 reads SGHRS; CDR2 reads YFSETQ. The V end was cut by 8 bases, the J end by 4 bases, with 13 bases between.

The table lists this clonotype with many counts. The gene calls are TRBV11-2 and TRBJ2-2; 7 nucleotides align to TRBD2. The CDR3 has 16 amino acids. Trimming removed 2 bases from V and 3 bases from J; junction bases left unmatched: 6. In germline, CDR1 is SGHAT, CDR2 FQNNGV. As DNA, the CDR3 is TGTGCCAGCAGCTTAACCCTAGCGGAGGACACCGGGGAGCTGTTTTTT. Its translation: CASSLTLAEDTGELFF.

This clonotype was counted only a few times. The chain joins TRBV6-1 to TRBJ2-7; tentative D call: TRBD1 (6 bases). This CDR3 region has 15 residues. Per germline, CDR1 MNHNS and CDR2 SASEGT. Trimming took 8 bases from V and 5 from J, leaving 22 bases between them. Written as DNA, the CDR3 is TGTGCCAGCTCCCCCTCCCGCACAGGGTCCCACGAGCAGTACTTC. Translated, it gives CASSPSRTGSHEQYF.

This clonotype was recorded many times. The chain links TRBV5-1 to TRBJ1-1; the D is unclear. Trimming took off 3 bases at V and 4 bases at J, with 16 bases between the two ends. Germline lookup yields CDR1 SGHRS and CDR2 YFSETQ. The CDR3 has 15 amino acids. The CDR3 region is CASSYREGSGTEAFF. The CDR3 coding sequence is TGCGCCAGCAGCTACCGGGAGGGTAGCGGCACTGAAGCTTTCTTT.

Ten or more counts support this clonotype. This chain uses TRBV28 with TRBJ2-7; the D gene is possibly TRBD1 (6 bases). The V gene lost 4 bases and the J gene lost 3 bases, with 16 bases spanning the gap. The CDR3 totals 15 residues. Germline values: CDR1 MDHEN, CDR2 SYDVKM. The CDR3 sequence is CASSWTGQFNYEQYF. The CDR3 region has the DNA TGTGCCAGCAGTTGGACCGGACAGTTCAACTACGAGCAGTACTTC.

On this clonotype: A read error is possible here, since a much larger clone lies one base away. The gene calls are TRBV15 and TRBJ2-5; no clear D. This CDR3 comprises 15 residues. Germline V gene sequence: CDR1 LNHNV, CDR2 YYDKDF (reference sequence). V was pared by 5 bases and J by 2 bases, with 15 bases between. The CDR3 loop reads CATSSSEQLQETQYF. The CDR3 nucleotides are TGTGCCACCAGCTCCTCCGAACAGCTACAAGAGACCCAGTACTTC.

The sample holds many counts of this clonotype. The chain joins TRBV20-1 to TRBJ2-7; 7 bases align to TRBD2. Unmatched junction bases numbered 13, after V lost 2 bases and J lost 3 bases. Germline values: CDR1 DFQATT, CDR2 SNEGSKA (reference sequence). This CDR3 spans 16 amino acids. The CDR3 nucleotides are TGCAGTGCTAGATTATCTAGCGGTAGAGACCGCTACGAGCAGTACTTC. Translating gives CSARLSSGRDRYEQYF.

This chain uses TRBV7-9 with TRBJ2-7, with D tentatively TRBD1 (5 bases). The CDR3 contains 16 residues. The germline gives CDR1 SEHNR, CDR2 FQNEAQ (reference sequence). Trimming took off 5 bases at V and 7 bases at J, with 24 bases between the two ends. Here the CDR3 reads CASSRRGSQGLREQYF. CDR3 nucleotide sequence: TGTGCCAGCAGCCGTAGGGGAAGTCAGGGTCTTCGGGAGCAGTACTTC.

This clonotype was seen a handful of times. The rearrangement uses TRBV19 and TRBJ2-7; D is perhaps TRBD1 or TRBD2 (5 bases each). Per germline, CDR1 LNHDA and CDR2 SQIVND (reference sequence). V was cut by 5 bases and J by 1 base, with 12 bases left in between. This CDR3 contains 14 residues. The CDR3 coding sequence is TGTGCCAGTAGTTGGGACCTTTTTTCCTACGAGCAGTACTTC. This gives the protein CASSWDLFSYEQYF.

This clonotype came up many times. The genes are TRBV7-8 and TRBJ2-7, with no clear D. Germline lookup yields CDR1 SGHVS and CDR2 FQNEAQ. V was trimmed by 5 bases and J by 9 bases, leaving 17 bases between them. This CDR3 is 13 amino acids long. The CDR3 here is CASSPYTILGQYF. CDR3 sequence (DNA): TGTGCCAGCAGCCCATACACTATACTCGGGCAGTACTTC.

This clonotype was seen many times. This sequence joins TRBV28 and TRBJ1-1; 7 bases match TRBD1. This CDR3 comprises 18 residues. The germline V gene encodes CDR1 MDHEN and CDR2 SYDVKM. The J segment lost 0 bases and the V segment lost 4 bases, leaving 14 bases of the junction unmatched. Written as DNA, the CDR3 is TGTGCCAGCAGTTCGTTAACATGGGAGGGGGCCCTGAACACTGAAGCTTTCTTT. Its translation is CASSSLTWEGALNTEAFF.